A single TCR beta chain is shown here with its context. The sample originates from a study of T cells after yellow fever vaccination. About the research overall: The SMART-Seq v4 Ultra Low Input method served to prepare the low-cell-number fractions.

Trimming removed 7 bases at V and 5 bases at J, with 21 bases between. The CDR3 sequence is 16 residues long. Germline CDR1 MNHEY, CDR2 SMNVEV (reference sequence). TCRdb ran MiXCR on the 5' RACE reads and lists one entry per CDR3 protein. The table includes just under 600,000 distinct CDR3 sequences, approximately 15% detected once. The chain is built from TRBV27 and TRBJ2-1; D remains unclear. The sequence was collected from a man younger than 45 who received the YFV17D yellow fever vaccine. The specimen comprised PBMCs, sampled on the day of the yellow fever booster vaccination. The CDR3 here is CASKLSPRGYDNEQFF. The CDR3 coding sequence is TGTGCCAGCAAACTATCCCCCCGAGGTTATGACAATGAGCAGTTCTTC.